A single sample gave rise to the 2 T cell receptor beta chains below, sequenced in a study of identical twins. TCRdb redid the calling of the 5' RACE reads with MiXCR, one entry per CDR3 protein. The repertoire holds fewer than 250,000 distinct CDR3 sequences, with roughly 7.5% as singletons. The data were also submitted as part of a second study, on yellow fever vaccine responses in identical twins.

Material: memory (CD45RO+) T cells sorted from blood. These TCRs come from a woman under 30 in good health.

The genes are TRBV6-5 and TRBJ2-2, with unresolved D. The CDR3 is 11 residues long. Germline V gives CDR1 MNHEY, CDR2 SVGAGI. V lost 5 bases and J 6 bases, leaving 4 bases between the germline ends. The chain's CDR3 is CASSRSGELFF. CDR3 bases: TGTGCCAGCAGTAGGTCCGGGGAGCTGTTTTTT.

The V gene is TRBV4-2, the J gene TRBJ2-1; 7 bases are a match to TRBD2. Trimming at V came to 1 base and at J to 4 bases, leaving 10 bases not matched to a gene. The germline V gene encodes CDR1 LGHNA and CDR2 YNFKEQ. The CDR3 contains 17 residues. This CDR3 reads CASSQGRRLAIYNEQFF. CDR3 coding DNA: TGTGCCAGCAGCCAAGGAAGGAGACTAGCAATATACAATGAGCAGTTCTTC.